Listed here are 28 T cell receptor beta chains from one sample, sequenced in a study of monozygotic twins with inflammatory bowel disease. After re-calling the 5' RACE reads, TCRdb lists one entry per CDR3 protein, DNA absent. In all, the sample yields 150,000 to 200,000 distinct CDR3 sequences. What was sequenced was blood. These receptors all stem from a human donor with ulcerative colitis or Crohn's disease, or a healthy co-twin of an affected twin (not recorded which).

The V call is TRBV14, the J call TRBJ1-2; with no DNA, the TCRdb D assignment of TRBD1 cannot be verified. CDR3 length: 14 amino acids. Germline lookup yields CDR1 SGHDN and CDR2 FVKESK. The CDR3 here is CASSAGTGDYGYTF.

The chain links TRBV5-1 to TRBJ1-1; TCRdb lists TRBD1, though no DNA is available to test this call. CDR1 is SGHRS and CDR2 is YFSETQ in the germline V gene. The length of the CDR3 is 16 residues. This CDR3 reads CASSPRLGTGGIEAFF.

The chain recombines TRBV19 with TRBJ1-5. Germline CDR1 LNHDA, CDR2 SQIVND (reference sequence). This CDR3 has 15 residues. Here the CDR3 reads CASRREGGSNQPQHF.

J is TRBJ2-1 and V is TRBV12-3 or TRBV12-4; the D gene TCRdb calls, TRBD1, cannot be checked with no DNA. The CDR3 loop spans 15 amino acids. This chain's CDR3 is CASSSRGQGHNEQFF.

The chain has TRBV24-1 and TRBJ2-1; TCRdb names TRBD1, which stays unverified in the absence of DNA. Germline CDR1 and CDR2: KGHDR and SFDVKD. The CDR3 runs to 13 residues. CDR3 protein: CATSGGHDNEQFF.

The J gene is TRBJ1-6, the V gene TRBV6-2 or TRBV6-3; the TCRdb D gene call, TRBD1, has no DNA to confirm it. Looked up from germline, CDR1 is MNHEY and CDR2 is SVGEGT. The CDR3 is 14 residues long. Here the CDR3 reads CASSYRDRNSPLHF.

The chain combines TRBV7-2 with TRBJ1-1; no DNA is available, so the TRBD1 call from TCRdb remains unchecked. This CDR3 spans 14 amino acids. The germline CDR1 and CDR2 sequences are SGHTA and FQGNSA. This CDR3 is CASSPGTPNTEAFF.

V is TRBV7-2 and J is TRBJ2-1; absent DNA, TCRdb's TRBD1 call cannot be checked. CDR1 is SGHTA and CDR2 is FQGNSA in the germline V gene. The CDR3 extends over 14 amino acids. The CDR3 sequence: CASKGQSSYNEQFF.

The chain has TRBV29-1 and TRBJ2-3; TCRdb lists TRBD1, though no DNA is available to test this call. From germline, CDR1 is SQVTM and CDR2 ANQGSEA. The CDR3 contains 15 residues. CDR3 sequence reads: CSVELDWDFGDTQYF.

V is TRBV12-3 or TRBV12-4 and J is TRBJ2-2; TCRdb's D call of TRBD1 is untestable without DNA. CDR3 length equals 14 residues. CDR3: CASSRQFPTGELFF.

The chain carries TRBV5-5 and TRBJ2-5; the D gene TCRdb calls, TRBD2, cannot be checked with no DNA. The CDR3 totals 18 residues. Per germline, CDR1 SGHKS and CDR2 YYEKEE (reference sequence). CDR3 residues: CASSPKPKTSGGSETQYF.

The chain carries TRBV9 and TRBJ2-3. The CDR3 spans 13 residues. In germline, CDR1 is SGDLS, CDR2 YYNGEE. The CDR3 spells CASAQTTLDTQYF. Full variable domain (remainder filled in from reference TRBV9 and TRBJ2-3): DSGVTQTPKHLITATGQRVTLRCSPRSGDLSVYWYQQSLDQGLQFLIQYYNGEERAKGNILERFSAQQFPDLHSELNLSSLELGDSALYFCASAQTTLDTQYFGPGTRLTVL.

The V call is TRBV9, the J call TRBJ2-2; TCRdb outputs TRBD2, but without DNA this stays unchecked. Per the germline V gene, CDR1 is SGDLS and CDR2 is YYNGEE. The CDR3 loop spans 15 amino acids. CDR3: CASSEDWTNTGELFF.

The rearrangement links TRBV5-1 to TRBJ1-1. The CDR3 has 15 residues. CDR1 is SGHRS, CDR2 YFSETQ, per germline. The CDR3 sequence is CASSLGVKGNTEAFF.

The chain couples TRBV20-1 to TRBJ1-2; TCRdb selects TRBD1, and the lack of DNA leaves this call unchecked. Germline values: CDR1 DFQATT, CDR2 SNEGSKA (reference sequence). The length of the CDR3 is 15 residues. The CDR3 loop is CSARQGQGFVYGYTF.

This chain connects TRBV5-6 to TRBJ1-2. Germline V gene lookup returns CDR1 SGHDT and CDR2 YYEEEE. The CDR3 totals 13 residues. The CDR3 is CASSLAGSYGYTF. Variable domain in full (rest from reference TRBV5-6 and TRBJ1-2): DAGVTQSPTHLIKTRGQQVTLRCSPKSGHDTVSWYQQALGQGPQFIFQYYEEEERQRGNFPDRFSGHQFPNYSSELNVNALLLGDSALYLCASSLAGSYGYTFGSGTRLTVV.

The chain couples TRBV29-1 to TRBJ2-3; TCRdb selects TRBD1, and the lack of DNA leaves this call unchecked. From germline, CDR1 is SQVTM and CDR2 ANQGSEA. The CDR3 is made up of 13 amino acids. The CDR3 here is CSVEQGTPDTQYF.

The rearrangement links TRBV12-3 or TRBV12-4 to TRBJ2-5; with no DNA, the TCRdb D assignment of TRBD2 cannot be verified. This CDR3 contains 15 residues. CDR3 protein: CASSSNGLAEETQYF.

The chain's CDR3 is CAISDRSGRNTEAFF. The chain employs TRBV10-3 and TRBJ1-1. Germline V CDR1 and CDR2: ENHRY, SYGVKD. The CDR3 runs to 15 residues.

The V call is TRBV20-1, the J call TRBJ1-5; with no DNA, the TCRdb D assignment of TRBD1 cannot be verified. The CDR3 totals 15 residues. Germline lookup yields CDR1 DFQATT and CDR2 SNEGSKA (reference sequence). The CDR3 loop is CSALENRGLGQPQHF.

The V gene is TRBV27, the J gene TRBJ2-1; TCRdb selects TRBD2, and the lack of DNA leaves this call unchecked. The CDR3 consists of 16 residues. Germline CDR1 MNHEY, CDR2 SMNVEV (reference sequence). The CDR3 reads CASSLYSGSAYNEQFF.

The chain is built from TRBV7-8 and TRBJ1-5; with no DNA, the TCRdb D assignment of TRBD1 cannot be verified. There are 16 residues in the CDR3. The germline gives CDR1 SGHVS, CDR2 FQNEAQ. CDR3 loop: CASSSSGPPWSQPQHF.

The chain carries TRBV27 and TRBJ1-4; the TCRdb call, TRBD1, lacks DNA for checking. The CDR3 loop spans 15 amino acids. Germline CDR1 MNHEY, CDR2 SMNVEV (reference sequence). The CDR3 is CASSPTPRGREKLFF. The full variable domain, completed using reference TRBV27 and TRBJ1-4, is EAQVTQNPRYLITVTGKKLTVTCSQNMNHEYMSWYRQDPGLGLRQIYYSMNVEVTDKGDVPEGYKVSRKEKRNFPLILESPSPNQTSLYFCASSPTPRGREKLFFGSGTQLSVL.

The chain has TRBV20-1 and TRBJ2-3; lacking DNA, the TRBD1 call made by TCRdb goes unchecked. The CDR3 has 17 residues. Germline values: CDR1 DFQATT, CDR2 SNEGSKA (reference sequence). The CDR3: CSARDPGTGGPTDTQYF.

The chain joins TRBV5-1 to TRBJ2-1; there is no DNA to check the TCRdb D call of TRBD2. Germline V gene lookup returns CDR1 SGHRS and CDR2 YFSETQ. The CDR3 contains 17 residues. The CDR3 protein is CASSKGLAGGRGNEQFF. The full variable domain, rest sourced from reference TRBV5-1 and TRBJ2-1, is KAGVTQTPRYLIKTRGQQVTLSCSPISGHRSVSWYQQTPGQGLQFLFEYFSETQRNKGNFPGRFSGRQFSNSRSEMNVSTLELGDSALYLCASSKGLAGGRGNEQFFGPGTRLTVL.

This rearrangement joins TRBV10-3 to TRBJ1-1; TCRdb proposes TRBD1, but this gene call is untestable without DNA. This CDR3 has 14 residues. CDR1 ENHRY and CDR2 SYGVKD come from the germline V gene. The CDR3 is CAITALNRSSGAFF.

The genes are TRBV12-3 or TRBV12-4 and TRBJ1-3; as DNA is missing, the TRBD1 call by TCRdb cannot be tested. CDR3 length equals 15 residues. The CDR3 here is CASRSGHSSGNTIYF.

The chain has TRBV28 and TRBJ2-5; with no DNA, the TCRdb D assignment of TRBD2 cannot be verified. This CDR3 contains 15 residues. Germline V lookup: CDR1 MDHEN, CDR2 SYDVKM. Here the CDR3 reads CASSRTGLRHETQYF. Full variable domain (outside the CDR3, taken from reference TRBV28 and TRBJ2-5): DVKVTQSSRYLVKRTGEKVFLECVQDMDHENMFWYRQDPGLGLRLIYFSYDVKMKEKGDIPEGYSVSREKKERFSLILESASTNQTSMYLCASSRTGLRHETQYFGPGTRLLVL.